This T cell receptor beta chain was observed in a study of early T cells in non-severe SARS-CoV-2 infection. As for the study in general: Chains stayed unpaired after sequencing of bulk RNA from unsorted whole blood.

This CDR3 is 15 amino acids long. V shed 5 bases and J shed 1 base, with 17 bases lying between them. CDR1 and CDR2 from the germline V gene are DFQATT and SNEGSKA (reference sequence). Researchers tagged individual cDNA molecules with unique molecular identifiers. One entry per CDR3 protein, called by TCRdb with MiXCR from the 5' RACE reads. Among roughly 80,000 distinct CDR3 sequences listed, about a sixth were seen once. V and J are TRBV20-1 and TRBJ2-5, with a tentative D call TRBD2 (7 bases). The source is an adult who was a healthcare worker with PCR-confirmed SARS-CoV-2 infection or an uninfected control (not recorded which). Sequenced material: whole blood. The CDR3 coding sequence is TGCAGTGCTGGGAGGCGGGGAGGGGGCCAAGAGACCCAGTACTTC. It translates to CSAGRRGGGQETQYF.